The 14 T cell receptor beta chains below all came from one sample that was sequenced in a study of blood T cell repertoires in COVID-19. Method: immunoSEQ multiplex PCR; TCRdb's copy keeps in-frame clones and lacks some. The sample records roughly 180,000 clones, more than 75% being singletons. The material sequenced was PBMCs or T cells enriched from blood (not recorded which). The receptors derive from a woman aged 30 to 39 who had recovered from COVID-19.

J is TRBJ1-5 and V is TRBV10-1; no clear D. The CDR3 covers 13 residues. Germline CDR1 reads WNHNN; CDR2 reads SYGVQD (reference sequence). With 4 bases removed from V and 6 bases from J, the gap between germline ends came to 10 bases. The CDR3 loop is CASSAGIGQPQHF. The CDR3, as DNA: TGCGCCAGCAGTGCAGGTATTGGTCAGCCCCAGCATTTT.

The chain links TRBV5-1 to TRBJ1-4; TRBD1 might be the D (6 bases). Germline loops: CDR1 SGHRS, CDR2 YFSETQ. The V gene lost 4 bases and the J gene lost 0 bases, with 25 bases spanning the gap. The CDR3 covers 20 residues. In DNA form, the CDR3 reads TGCGCCAGCAGCCTGCAGGGGCATACCAGATTCTTGACAACTAATGAAAAACTGTTTTTT. Protein: CASSLQGHTRFLTTNEKLFF.

The chain joins TRBV12-5 to TRBJ2-2; no clear D. Germline V gene sequence: CDR1 LGHNT, CDR2 FRNRAP. V lost 2 bases, J lost 2 bases, and 6 bases lay in between. The CDR3 covers 14 residues. CDR3 protein: CASGLWPNTGELFF. The CDR3 DNA is TGTGCTAGTGGTTTGTGGCCCAACACCGGGGAGCTGTTTTTT.

V usage is TRBV28 and J usage is TRBJ1-5; D is uncertain. The germline V and J ends were trimmed by 6 bases and 2 bases, with 17 bases remaining between them. The CDR3 length is 16 residues. Germline V gene lookup returns CDR1 MDHEN and CDR2 SYDVKM. In DNA, the CDR3 is TGTGCCAGCAGGATCTATGTTGGTGTTGGCAATCAGCCCCAGCATTTT. Translating it yields CASRIYVGVGNQPQHF. Full variable domain (rest looked up from reference TRBV28 and TRBJ1-5): DVKVTQSSRYLVKRTGEKVFLECVQDMDHENMFWYRQDPGLGLRLIYFSYDVKMKEKGDIPEGYSVSREKKERFSLILESASTNQTSMYLCASRIYVGVGNQPQHFGDGTRLSIL.

The J gene is TRBJ2-1, the V gene TRBV11-3, with D perhaps TRBD2 (6 bases). The CDR3 runs 14 residues. Trimming stripped 0 bases from V and 8 bases from J, with 11 bases between. Germline assignment: CDR1 SGHNT and CDR2 YENEEA. The DNA for the CDR3 is TGTGCCAGCAGCTTAGAAGGGCGGGGCTATGAGCAGTTCTTC. It codes for CASSLEGRGYEQFF. The full variable domain, rest sourced from reference TRBV11-3 and TRBJ2-1, is EAGVVQSPRYKIIEKKQPVAFWCNPISGHNTLYWYLQNLGQGPELLIRYENEEAVDDSQLPKDRFSAERLKGVDSTLKIQPAELGDSAVYLCASSLEGRGYEQFFGPGTRLTVL.

The chain combines TRBV10-3 with TRBJ2-7; 11 bases line up with TRBD2. Trimming removed 6 bases from V and 0 bases from J; junction bases left unmatched: 4. The CDR3 has 15 amino acids. Per the germline V gene, CDR1 is ENHRY and CDR2 is SYGVKD. In nucleotides, the CDR3 is TGTGCCATCAGAGAGACTAGCGGGATCTCCTACGAGCAGTACTTC. The encoded protein is CAIRETSGISYEQYF.

This clone was recorded a few times. The chain employs TRBV24-1 and TRBJ2-5; D remains unclear. The ends were cut back, 9 bases at V and 2 bases at J, with 12 bases in the middle. Per the germline V gene, CDR1 is KGHDR and CDR2 is SFDVKD. The CDR3 is 13 amino acids. CDR3 loop: CATGSKWQETQYF. DNA for the CDR3: TGTGCCACCGGTAGTAAATGGCAAGAGACCCAGTACTTC.

V usage is TRBV29-1 and J usage is TRBJ2-4, with 8 bases aligning to TRBD1. The J segment lost 2 bases and the V segment lost 1 base, leaving 4 bases of the junction unmatched. The CDR3 runs 15 residues. The germline V gene has CDR1 SQVTM and CDR2 ANQGSEA. The chain's CDR3 is CSVEGQGAPKNIQYF. The CDR3 DNA is TGCAGCGTTGAAGGTCAGGGGGCACCCAAAAACATTCAGTACTTC. Drawing the rest from reference TRBV29-1 and TRBJ2-4, the complete variable domain is SAVISQKPSRDICQRGTSLTIQCQVDSQVTMMFWYRQQPGQSLTLIATANQGSEATYESGFVIDKFPISRPNLTFSTLTVSNMSPEDSSIYLCSVEGQGAPKNIQYFGAGTRLSVL.

This clone has only a few counts. The V call is TRBV9, the J call TRBJ2-7; TRBD2 agrees at 8 bases. Germline trimming cut 3 bases from V and 0 bases from J; bases unmatched to any gene: 8. This CDR3 is built from 16 residues. Germline CDR1 is SGDLS and CDR2 is YYNGEE. DNA of the CDR3: TGTGCCAGCAGCGAATCGACTAGCGCCAGCTCCTACGAGCAGTACTTC. It yields the protein CASSESTSASSYEQYF.

J is TRBJ1-1 and V is TRBV5-6; TRBD1 agrees at 7 bases. This CDR3 has 15 residues. V dropped 3 bases and J dropped 3; count of bases not matched to a gene: 8. Germline CDR1 reads SGHDT; CDR2 reads YYEEEE. The CDR3 sequence: CASSSPSTGYTEAFF. CDR3 nucleotides: TGTGCCAGCAGCTCCCCCTCGACAGGGTACACTGAAGCTTTCTTT.

The CDR3 is CASLGTGETQYF. As DNA, the CDR3 is TGTGCCAGCCTGGGGACAGGAGAGACCCAGTACTTC. The chain combines TRBV25-1 with TRBJ2-5; 8 bases are a match to TRBD1. J gave up 4 bases and V 8 bases, and 3 bases lay outside the gene matches. The CDR3 is 12 residues long. Germline CDR1 reads MGHDK; CDR2 reads SYGVNS.

This chain links TRBV5-4 with TRBJ1-4; D may be TRBD1 (6 bases). This CDR3 has 13 amino acids. The V end lost 4 bases, the J end lost 7 bases, and 11 bases lay between the germline ends. Per the germline V gene, CDR1 is SGHNT and CDR2 is YYREEE (reference sequence). The CDR3 sequence is CASSGQGSEKLFF. CDR3 bases: TGTGCCAGCAGCGGGCAGGGGAGTGAAAAACTGTTTTTT.

This clone has more than one count but fewer than ten. V usage is TRBV7-9 and J usage is TRBJ2-5; 11 nucleotides line up with TRBD2. This CDR3 region has 18 residues. From germline, CDR1 is SEHNR and CDR2 FQNEAQ (reference sequence). The ends lost 1 base at V and 4 bases at J; junction bases unmatched: 11. The CDR3 loop reads CASSLGTSGSLALETQYF. The CDR3 DNA sequence: TGTGCCAGCAGCTTAGGTACTAGCGGGAGTCTTGCCCTAGAGACCCAGTACTTC. Supplemented by reference TRBV7-9 and TRBJ2-5, the full variable domain reads DTGVSQNPRHKITKRGQNVTFRCDPISEHNRLYWYRQTLGQGPEFLTYFQNEAQLEKSRLLSDRFSAERPKGSFSTLEIQRTEQGDSAMYLCASSLGTSGSLALETQYFGPGTRLLVL.

This sequence joins TRBV6-4 and TRBJ1-2; D is undetermined. Trimming shortened V by 0 bases and J by 5 bases, and 16 bases separated the two germline ends. Germline V gene lookup returns CDR1 MRHNA and CDR2 SNTAGT. This CDR3 is built from 16 residues. CDR3: CASSDSWSSVAYGYTF. The CDR3 DNA is TGTGCCAGCAGTGACTCCTGGAGCAGCGTTGCTTATGGCTACACCTTC.